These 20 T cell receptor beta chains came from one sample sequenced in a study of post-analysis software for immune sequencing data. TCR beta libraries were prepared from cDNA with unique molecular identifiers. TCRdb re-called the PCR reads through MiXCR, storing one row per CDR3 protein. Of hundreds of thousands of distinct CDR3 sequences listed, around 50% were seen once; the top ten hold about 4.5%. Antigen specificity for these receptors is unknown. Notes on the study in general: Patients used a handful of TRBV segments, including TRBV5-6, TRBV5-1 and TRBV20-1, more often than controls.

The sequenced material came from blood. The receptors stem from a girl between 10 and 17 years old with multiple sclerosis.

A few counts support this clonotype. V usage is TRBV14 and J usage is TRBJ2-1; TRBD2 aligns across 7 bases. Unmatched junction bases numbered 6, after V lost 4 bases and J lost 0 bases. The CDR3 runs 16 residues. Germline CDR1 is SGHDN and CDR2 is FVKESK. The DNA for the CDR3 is TGTGCCAGCAGCCGGGAGCGGGGTAGCTCCTACAATGAGCAGTTCTTC. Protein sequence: CASSRERGSSYNEQFF.

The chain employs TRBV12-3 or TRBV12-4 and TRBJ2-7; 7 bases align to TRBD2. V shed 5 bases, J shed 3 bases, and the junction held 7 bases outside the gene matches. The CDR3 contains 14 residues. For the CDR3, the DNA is TGTGCCAGCAGTCCCGGGAGGAACCTCTACGAGCAGTACTTC. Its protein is CASSPGRNLYEQYF.

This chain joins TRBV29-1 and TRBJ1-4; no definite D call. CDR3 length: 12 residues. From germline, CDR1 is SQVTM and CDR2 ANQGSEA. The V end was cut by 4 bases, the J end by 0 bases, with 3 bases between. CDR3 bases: TGCAGCGTTGGCGCAACTAATGAAAAACTGTTTTTT. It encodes CSVGATNEKLFF.

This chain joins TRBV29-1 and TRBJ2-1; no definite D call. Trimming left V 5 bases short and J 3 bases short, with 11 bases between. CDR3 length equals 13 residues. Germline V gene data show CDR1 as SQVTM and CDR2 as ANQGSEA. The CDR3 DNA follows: TGCAGCGTTCGACCCTTGCTCTACAATGAGCAGTTCTTC. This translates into CSVRPLLYNEQFF.

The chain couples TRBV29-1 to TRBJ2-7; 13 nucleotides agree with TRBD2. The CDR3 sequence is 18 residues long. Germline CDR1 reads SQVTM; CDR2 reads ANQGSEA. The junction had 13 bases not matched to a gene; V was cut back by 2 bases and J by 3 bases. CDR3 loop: CSVEKELTSGRAYYEQYF. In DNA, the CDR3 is TGCAGCGTTGAAAAAGAGTTAACTAGCGGGAGGGCCTACTACGAGCAGTACTTC.

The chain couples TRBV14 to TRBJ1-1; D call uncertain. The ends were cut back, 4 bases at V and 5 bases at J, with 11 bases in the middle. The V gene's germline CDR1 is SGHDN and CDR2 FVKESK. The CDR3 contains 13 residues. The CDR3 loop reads CASSRHEGTEAFF. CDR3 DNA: TGTGCCAGCAGCCGCCATGAGGGAACTGAAGCTTTCTTT. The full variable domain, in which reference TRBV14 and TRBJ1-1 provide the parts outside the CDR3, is EAGVTQFPSHSVIEKGQTVTLRCDPISGHDNLYWYRRVMGKEIKFLLHFVKESKQDESGMPNNRFLAERTGGTYSTLKVQPAELEDSGVYFCASSRHEGTEAFFGQGTRLTVV.

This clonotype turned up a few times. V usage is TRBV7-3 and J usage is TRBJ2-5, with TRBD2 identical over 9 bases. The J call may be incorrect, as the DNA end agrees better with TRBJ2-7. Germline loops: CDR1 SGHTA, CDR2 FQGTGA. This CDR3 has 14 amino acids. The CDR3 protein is CASSSGTSISEQYF. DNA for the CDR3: TGTGCCAGCAGCTCCGGGACTAGCATCTCCGAGCAGTACTTC.

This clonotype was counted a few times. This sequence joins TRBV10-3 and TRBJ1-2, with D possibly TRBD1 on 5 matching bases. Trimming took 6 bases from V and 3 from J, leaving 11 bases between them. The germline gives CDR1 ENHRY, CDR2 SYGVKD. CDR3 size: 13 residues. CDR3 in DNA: TGTGCCATCAGCCCACGGGGGGACTATGGCTACACCTTC. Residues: CAISPRGDYGYTF.

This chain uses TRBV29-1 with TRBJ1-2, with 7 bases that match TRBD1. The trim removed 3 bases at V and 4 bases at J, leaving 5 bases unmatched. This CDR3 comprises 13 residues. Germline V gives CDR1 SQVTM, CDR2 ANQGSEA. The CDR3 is CSVEEGALYGYTF. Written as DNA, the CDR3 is TGCAGCGTTGAGGAGGGGGCTCTCTATGGCTACACCTTC.

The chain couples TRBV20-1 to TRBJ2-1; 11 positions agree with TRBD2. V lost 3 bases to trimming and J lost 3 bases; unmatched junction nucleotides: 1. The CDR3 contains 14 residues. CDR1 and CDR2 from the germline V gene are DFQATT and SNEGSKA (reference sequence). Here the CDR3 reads CSASTSGSYNEQFF. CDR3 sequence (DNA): TGCAGTGCTAGTACTAGCGGGAGCTACAATGAGCAGTTCTTC.

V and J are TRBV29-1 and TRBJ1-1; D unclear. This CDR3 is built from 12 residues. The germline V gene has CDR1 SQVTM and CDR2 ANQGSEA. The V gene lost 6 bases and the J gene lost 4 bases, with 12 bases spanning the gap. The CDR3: CSVQTLITEAFF. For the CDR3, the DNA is TGCAGCGTCCAAACCCTGATCACTGAAGCTTTCTTT.

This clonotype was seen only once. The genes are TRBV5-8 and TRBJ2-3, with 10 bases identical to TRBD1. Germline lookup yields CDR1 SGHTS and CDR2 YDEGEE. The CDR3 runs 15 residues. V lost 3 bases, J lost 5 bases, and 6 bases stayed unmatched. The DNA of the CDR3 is TGTGCCAGCAGCTCGGGGACAGGGGTTAAAGATACGCAGTATTTT. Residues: CASSSGTGVKDTQYF.

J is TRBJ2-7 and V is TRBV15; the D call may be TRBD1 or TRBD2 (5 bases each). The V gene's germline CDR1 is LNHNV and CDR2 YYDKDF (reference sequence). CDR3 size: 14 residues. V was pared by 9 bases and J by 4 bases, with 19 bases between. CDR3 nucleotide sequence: TGTGCCACTGCACGGGACGCCCCTCGGTACGAGCAGTACTTC. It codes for CATARDAPRYEQYF.

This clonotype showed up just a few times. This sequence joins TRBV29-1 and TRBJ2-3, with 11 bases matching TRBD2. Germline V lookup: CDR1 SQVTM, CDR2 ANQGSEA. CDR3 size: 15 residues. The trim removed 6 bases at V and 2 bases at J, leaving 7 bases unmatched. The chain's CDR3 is CSVGTSGTNTDTQYF. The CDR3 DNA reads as TGCAGCGTCGGGACTAGCGGAACCAACACAGATACGCAGTATTTT.

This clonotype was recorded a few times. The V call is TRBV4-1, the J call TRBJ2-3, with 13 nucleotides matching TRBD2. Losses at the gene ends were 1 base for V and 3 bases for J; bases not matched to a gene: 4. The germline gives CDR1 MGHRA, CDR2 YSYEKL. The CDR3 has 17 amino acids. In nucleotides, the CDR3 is TGCGCCAGCAGCCAAGGCCCGGGACTAGCGGGGACAGATACGCAGTATTTT. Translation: CASSQGPGLAGTDTQYF.

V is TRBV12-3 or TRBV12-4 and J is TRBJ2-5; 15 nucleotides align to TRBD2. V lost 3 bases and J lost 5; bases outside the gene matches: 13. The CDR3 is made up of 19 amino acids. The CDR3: CASSLGPGLAGGARETQYF. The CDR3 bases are TGTGCCAGCAGTTTGGGCCCGGGACTAGCGGGGGGCGCTCGGGAGACCCAGTACTTC.

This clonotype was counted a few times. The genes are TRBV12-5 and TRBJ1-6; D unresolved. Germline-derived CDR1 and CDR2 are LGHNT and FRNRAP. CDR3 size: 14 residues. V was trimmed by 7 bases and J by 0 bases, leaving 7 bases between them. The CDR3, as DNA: TGTGCTAGTGCCCCAAGCTCCTATAATTCACCCCTCCACTTT. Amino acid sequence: CASAPSSYNSPLHF.

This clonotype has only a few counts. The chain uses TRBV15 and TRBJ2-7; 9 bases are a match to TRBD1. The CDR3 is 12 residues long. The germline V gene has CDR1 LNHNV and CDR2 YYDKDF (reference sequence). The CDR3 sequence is CALGGTGNEQYF. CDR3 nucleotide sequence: TGTGCACTAGGAGGGACAGGGAACGAGCAGTACTTC. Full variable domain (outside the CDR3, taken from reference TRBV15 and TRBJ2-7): DAMVIQNPRYQVTQFGKPVTLSCSQTLNHNVMYWYQQKSSQAPKLLFHYYDKDFNNEADTPDNFQSRRPNTSFCFLDIRSPGLGDTAMYLCALGGTGNEQYFGPGTRLTVT.

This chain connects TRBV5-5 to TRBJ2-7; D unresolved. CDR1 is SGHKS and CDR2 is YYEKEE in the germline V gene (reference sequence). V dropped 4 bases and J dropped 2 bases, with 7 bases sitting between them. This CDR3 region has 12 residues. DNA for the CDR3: TGTGCCAGCAGCGTGGGCCCCTACGAGCAGTACTTC. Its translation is CASSVGPYEQYF.

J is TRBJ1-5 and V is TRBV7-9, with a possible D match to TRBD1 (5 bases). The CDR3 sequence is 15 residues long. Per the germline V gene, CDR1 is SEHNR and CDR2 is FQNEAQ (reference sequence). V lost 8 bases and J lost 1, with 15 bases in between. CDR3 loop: CASGWGGPSNQPQHF. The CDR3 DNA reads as TGTGCCAGCGGGTGGGGGGGACCAAGCAATCAGCCCCAGCATTTT. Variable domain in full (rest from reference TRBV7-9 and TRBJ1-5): DTGVSQNPRHKITKRGQNVTFRCDPISEHNRLYWYRQTLGQGPEFLTYFQNEAQLEKSRLLSDRFSAERPKGSFSTLEIQRTEQGDSAMYLCASGWGGPSNQPQHFGDGTRLSIL.